This paragraph reports one TCR beta chain. The antigen is not known. The PCR had 60 Vbeta and 13 Jbeta primers. Generated by immunoSEQ multiplex PCR, the TCRdb table keeps only in-frame clones and is missing some. The sample lists 160,000 or so clones, approximately 75% occurring once. This sample was included in a study of cytomegalovirus exposure and HLA in healthy donors. Trimming removed 0 bases from V and 2 bases from J, with 19 bases in between. The CDR3 is 18 residues long. Per germline, CDR1 SSHAT and CDR2 FNYEAQ (reference sequence). General study results and limits: The authors later found HLA-associated TCR beta chains more clonally expanded than equally common others.

The specimen sequenced was PBMCs. The clonotype comes from a man in his thirties or forties in good health and CMV-seropositive. The chain joins TRBV7-7 to TRBJ2-5; D perhaps matches TRBD1 (5 bases). CDR3 in amino acids: CASSLAVVGQGFQETQYF. The CDR3 nucleotides read TGTGCCAGCAGCTTAGCGGTGGTGGGGCAGGGTTTTCAAGAGACCCAGTACTTC. The variable domain in full, with the rest retrieved from reference TRBV7-7 and TRBJ2-5, is GAGVSQSPRYKVTKRGQDVTLRCDPISSHATLYWYQQALGQGPEFLTYFNYEAQPDKSGLPSDRFSAERPEGSISTLTIQRTEQRDSAMYRCASSLAVVGQGFQETQYFGPGTRLLVL.